A selection of T cell receptor beta chains follows, all from one sample in a study of T cell responses to AZD1222 COVID-19 vaccine. Using immunoSEQ multiplex PCR, the repertoire was profiled, and TCRdb retains in-frame clones only, with some absent. The table has tens of thousands of clones, about 91% seen once. The sample here was peripheral blood, taken 28 days after the second AZD1222 dose. The receptors originated from an adult who received the AZD1222 COVID-19 vaccine. CDR3s include the opening cysteine and the closing phenylalanine or tryptophan.

TRBJ2-2	TRBV7-9	CASSPVGPLNGELFF
TRBJ1-3	TRBV6-5	CASKEGPGNTIYF
TRBJ2-1	TRBV7-9	CASSYVRVRSYNEQFF
TRBJ1-2	TRBV6-5	CASSYDRGPNYGYTF
TRBJ1-1	TRBV7-9	CASSLSREAFF
TRBJ2-3	TRBV5-4	CASSEGQGFGADTQYF
TRBJ2-2	TRBV6-2/TRBV6-3	CASSLLGSTGELFF
TRBJ1-2	TRBV6-5	CASSYSTGGNGYTF
TRBJ1-4	TRBV19	CASRTAGATNEKLFF
TRBJ1-6	TRBV16	CASREHRGYNSPLHF
TRBJ1-2	TRBV19	CASSISSIGGQGYTF
TRBJ2-1	TRBV27	CASSSLAGGFLYNEQFF
TRBJ1-5	TRBV6-1	CASSEEQDRQPQHF
TRBJ1-2	TRBV11-2	CASSQHRGNGYTF
TRBJ1-1	TRBV6-5	CASSSPDTEAFF
TRBJ2-3	TRBV5-1	CASSSEYISTDTQYF
TRBJ2-1	TRBV3-1/TRBV3-2	CASSPSAGKSYNEQFF
TRBJ2-5	TRBV19	CASTNIGFETQYF
TRBJ2-1	TRBV4-3	CASSHEAGVYNEQFF
TRBJ1-5	TRBV19	CASSLPTGDSNQPQHF
TRBJ1-2	TRBV18	CASSPTGRQGAFGYTF
TRBJ2-5	TRBV10-3	CAIKPGQGETQYF
TRBJ2-7	TRBV5-1	CASSRMPGTGSSYEQYF
TRBJ2-7	TRBV27	CASSFDPGQGVIYEQYF
TRBJ1-4	TRBV13	CASSYDRGAEKLFF
TRBJ2-1	TRBV7-9	CASSPQLGASSDEQFF
TRBJ1-1	TRBV6-5	CASSLQGLYTEAFF
TRBJ1-1	TRBV27	CASSFFSRMNTEAFF
TRBJ1-2	TRBV7-9	CASSALGENYGYTF
TRBJ2-1	TRBV5-1	CASSLSIAALSYNEQFF
TRBJ1-2	TRBV2	CASSRPGQGYTF
TRBJ2-7	TRBV6-5	CASKREGYEQYF
TRBJ2-1	TRBV3-1/TRBV3-2	CASSQDSGSGSYNEQFF
TRBJ1-6	TRBV5-1	CASSLISNTASPLHF
TRBJ1-4	TRBV19	CASSIIGETTNEKLFF
TRBJ1-1	TRBV18	CASSPQSDTEAFF
TRBJ2-5	TRBV6-4	CASSVDPRETQYF
TRBJ1-1	TRBV6-5	CASRPGTGGSEAFF
TRBJ1-5	TRBV28	CASRGTMSNQPQHF
TRBJ1-3	TRBV29-1	CSVMVGGTLSGNTIYF
TRBJ1-2	TRBV29-1	CSVGQGRFLGYTF
TRBJ1-1	TRBV6-5	CASRTNRQLNTEAFF
TRBJ1-2	TRBV27	CASRAYRNYGYTF